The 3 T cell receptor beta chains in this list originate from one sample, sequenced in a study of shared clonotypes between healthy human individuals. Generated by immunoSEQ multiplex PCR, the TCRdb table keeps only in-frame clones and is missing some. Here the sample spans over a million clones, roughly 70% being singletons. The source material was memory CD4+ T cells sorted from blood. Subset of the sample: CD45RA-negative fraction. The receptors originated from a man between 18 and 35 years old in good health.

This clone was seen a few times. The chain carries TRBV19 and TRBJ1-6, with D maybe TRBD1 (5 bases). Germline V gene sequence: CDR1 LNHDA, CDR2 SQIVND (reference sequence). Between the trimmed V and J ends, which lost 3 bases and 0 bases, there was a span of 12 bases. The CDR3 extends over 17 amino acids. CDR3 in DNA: TGTGCCAGTAGTATGGGGGACGGGAGCTCCTATAATTCACCCCTCCACTTT. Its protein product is CASSMGDGSSYNSPLHF.

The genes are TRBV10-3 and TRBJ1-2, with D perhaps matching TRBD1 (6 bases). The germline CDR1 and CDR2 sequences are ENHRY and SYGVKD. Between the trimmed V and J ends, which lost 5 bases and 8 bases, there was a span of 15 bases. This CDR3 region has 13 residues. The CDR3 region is CAISNPGASGYTF. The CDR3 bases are TGTGCCATCAGTAACCCAGGGGCCAGCGGCTACACCTTC.

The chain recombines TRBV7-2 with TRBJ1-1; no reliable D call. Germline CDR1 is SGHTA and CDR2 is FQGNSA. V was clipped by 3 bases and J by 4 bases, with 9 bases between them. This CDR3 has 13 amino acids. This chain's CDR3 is CASSFPRTTEAFF. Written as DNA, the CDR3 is TGTGCCAGCAGCTTCCCAAGAACCACTGAAGCTTTCTTT.